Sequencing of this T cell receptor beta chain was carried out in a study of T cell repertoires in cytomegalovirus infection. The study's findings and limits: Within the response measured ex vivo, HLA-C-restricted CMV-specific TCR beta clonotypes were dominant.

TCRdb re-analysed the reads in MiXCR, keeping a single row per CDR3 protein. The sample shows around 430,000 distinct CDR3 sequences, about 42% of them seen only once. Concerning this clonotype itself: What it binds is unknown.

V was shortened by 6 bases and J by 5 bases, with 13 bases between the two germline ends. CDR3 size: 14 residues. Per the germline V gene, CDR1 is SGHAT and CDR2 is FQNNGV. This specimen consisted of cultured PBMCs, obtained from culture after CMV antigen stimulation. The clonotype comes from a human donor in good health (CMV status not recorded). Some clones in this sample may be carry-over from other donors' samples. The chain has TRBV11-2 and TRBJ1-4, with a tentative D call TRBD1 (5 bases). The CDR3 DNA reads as TGTGCCAGCAGTTCCCGACAGCTGAATGAAAAACTGTTTTTT. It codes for CASSSRQLNEKLFF.